A selection of T cell receptor beta chains follows, all from one sample in a study of T-cell memory formation after mild COVID-19. TCRdb redid the calling of the 5' RACE reads with MiXCR, one entry per CDR3 protein. This table holds around 150,000 distinct CDR3 sequences, roughly a third found once. Sequences were obtained from PBMCs or a T cell subset sorted from them (not recorded which). These receptors all come from an adult woman who had mild COVID-19 (a few samples of this study predate the infection). Cell type and time point are not known. CDR3s include the opening cysteine and the closing phenylalanine or tryptophan. D genes are given only for firm matches. Clone size is stated in some rows and not others, as once, few, many or a class when expanded.

size,J,V,D,CDR3,DNA
-,TRBJ1-5,TRBV27,-,CASRVSSGLGQPQHF,TGTGCCAGCAGGGTTAGCTCAGGGCTGGGTCAGCCCCAGCATTTT
-,TRBJ2-1,TRBV12-3/TRBV12-4,-,CASRTQSSNPYNEQFF,TGTGCCAGCAGGACACAATCTAGTAACCCCTACAATGAGCAGTTCTTC
few,TRBJ2-1,TRBV29-1,-,CSVVGLGPGAQYEQFF,TGCAGCGTTGTGGGTTTAGGGCCAGGCGCACAATATGAGCAGTTCTTC
-,TRBJ2-4,TRBV7-2,-,CASSLGLPGGNIQYF,TGTGCCAGCAGCTTAGGACTCCCCGGCGGAAACATTCAGTACTTC
-,TRBJ2-1,TRBV27,TRBD1,CASTIGTGAYNEQFF,TGTGCCAGCACCATAGGGACAGGGGCTTACAATGAGCAGTTCTTC
-,TRBJ2-3,TRBV11-2,-,CASSFSGGTSTDTQYF,TGTGCCAGCAGCTTTAGCGGCGGGACTAGCACAGATACGCAGTATTTT
-,TRBJ2-5,TRBV5-1,-,CASSVGGLNGGETQYF,TGCGCCAGCAGTGTCGGTGGGCTCAACGGAGGGGAGACCCAGTACTTC
few,TRBJ2-3,TRBV12-3/TRBV12-4,TRBD2,CASSSILAGGDTQYF,TGTGCCAGCAGTTCCATACTAGCGGGGGGAGATACGCAGTATTTT
few,TRBJ1-2,TRBV29-1,-,CSVENFDYGYTF,TGCAGCGTTGAAAATTTTGACTATGGCTACACCTTC
-,TRBJ2-7,TRBV6-2/TRBV6-3,-,CASSPDTASFYEQYF,TGTGCCAGCAGTCCCGACACAGCTTCGTTTTACGAGCAGTACTTC
few,TRBJ2-3,TRBV30,-,CACGGGLSTDTQYF,TGTGCCTGTGGGGGCGGCCTTAGCACAGATACGCAGTATTTT
-,TRBJ2-7,TRBV3-1,-,CASSQDRREFLEQYF,TGTGCCAGCAGCCAAGATCGCCGGGAGTTTTTAGAGCAGTACTTC
few,TRBJ2-1,TRBV4-3,-,CASSQDLWNGGRDEQFF,TGCGCCAGCAGCCAAGATCTTTGGAATGGGGGTCGGGATGAGCAGTTCTTC
-,TRBJ2-6,TRBV6-5,TRBD1,CASRKTDRRSGANVLTF,TGTGCCAGCAGGAAGACGGACAGGCGCTCTGGGGCCAACGTCCTGACTTTC
few,TRBJ1-4,TRBV5-1,-,CASSLSGRTNEKLFF,TGCGCCAGCAGCCTCTCGGGAAGAACTAATGAAAAACTGTTTTTT
few,TRBJ1-6,TRBV12-3/TRBV12-4,TRBD1,CASMPGQHNSPLHF,TGTGCCAGCATGCCGGGACAGCATAATTCACCCCTCCACTTT
few,TRBJ2-7,TRBV4-2,TRBD2,CASSPSGEGPYEQYF,TGTGCCAGCAGCCCTTCCGGGGAGGGCCCCTACGAGCAGTACTTC
-,TRBJ2-5,TRBV29-1,-,CSGQGETQYF,TGCAGCGGCCAAGGAGAGACCCAGTACTTC
-,TRBJ2-7,TRBV7-2,TRBD2,CASSHLGTSGTIPPYEQYF,TGTGCCAGCAGCCATCTCGGGACTAGCGGGACCATACCCCCCTACGAGCAGTACTTC
-,TRBJ1-4,TRBV12-3/TRBV12-4,-,CASSSGLASEKLFF,TGTGCCAGCAGCTCGGGACTCGCTTCTGAAAAACTGTTTTTT
few,TRBJ1-1,TRBV7-6,TRBD1,CASSSPGQGAGAFF,TGTGCCAGCAGCTCACCGGGACAGGGGGCTGGAGCTTTCTTT
few,TRBJ1-6,TRBV9,TRBD1,CASSIRDSNNSPLHF,TGTGCCAGCAGCATCCGGGACAGTAATAATTCACCCCTCCACTTT
-,TRBJ2-5,TRBV27,-,CASSFVGATLREYF,TGTGCCAGCAGTTTTGTCGGTGCCACCCTCCGGGAGTACTTC
-,TRBJ1-4,TRBV20-1,-,CSASLTRPAKKLFF,TGCAGTGCTTCCCTGACACGGCCGGCGAAAAAACTGTTTTTT
few,TRBJ2-1,TRBV15,-,CATSMPRDRDNEQFF,TGTGCCACCAGCATGCCCCGGGACCGCGACAATGAGCAGTTCTTC
few,TRBJ2-5,TRBV6-5,-,CASSYSGDLETQYF,TGTGCCAGCAGTTACTCCGGGGATTTAGAGACCCAGTACTTC
few,TRBJ2-7,TRBV7-9,-,CASSLGLAENYEQYF,TGTGCCAGCAGCTTAGGGCTAGCAGAAAACTACGAGCAGTACTTC
few,TRBJ2-1,TRBV4-3,-,CASSQERLSGEQFF,TGCGCCAGCAGCCAAGAACGGTTGTCGGGTGAGCAGTTCTTC
few,TRBJ2-3,TRBV7-8,-,CASSLVPDTQYF,TGTGCCAGCAGCTTAGTTCCAGATACGCAGTATTTT
-,TRBJ2-2,TRBV10-3,-,CAISDPAGSGTSNTGELFF,TGTGCCATCAGTGACCCTGCGGGCTCCGGGACTTCGAACACCGGGGAGCTGTTTTTT
-,TRBJ2-7,TRBV15,TRBD1,CATSREGDRDYEQYF,TGTGCCACCAGCAGAGAGGGGGACAGGGACTACGAGCAGTACTTC
few,TRBJ2-7,TRBV7-8,-,CASSSDSYYEQYF,TGTGCCAGCAGCTCTGACAGTTACTACGAGCAGTACTTC
few,TRBJ1-5,TRBV2,-,CASNGGGNQPQHF,TGTGCCAGCAACGGGGGGGGAAATCAGCCCCAGCATTTT
-,TRBJ1-1,TRBV25-1,-,CASRSAAEAFF,TGTGCCAGCAGGAGCGCGGCTGAAGCTTTCTTT
few,TRBJ2-5,TRBV5-6,TRBD2,CASSLVESSGEETQYF,TGTGCCAGCAGCTTGGTTGAGTCTAGCGGAGAAGAGACCCAGTACTTC
few,TRBJ2-7,TRBV29-1,-,CSVGGPSSYEQYF,TGCAGCGTTGGAGGGCCGAGCTCCTACGAGCAGTACTTC
few,TRBJ1-1,TRBV4-1,TRBD1,CASSPRQGLSGVTEAFF,TGCGCCAGCAGCCCCCGACAGGGGTTGAGTGGTGTGACTGAAGCTTTCTTT
-,TRBJ2-1,TRBV2,TRBD2,CASRVAGGKYNEQFF,TGTGCCAGCAGGGTAGCGGGAGGGAAATACAATGAGCAGTTCTTC
few,TRBJ2-4,TRBV4-2,TRBD2,CASSPSGTPKNIQYF,TGTGCCAGCAGCCCGAGCGGGACCCCCAAAAACATTCAGTACTTC
-,TRBJ2-2,TRBV7-2,-,CASSPPARLNTGELFF,TGTGCCAGCAGCCCCCCCGCCAGGCTCAACACCGGGGAGCTGTTTTTT
few,TRBJ1-1,TRBV5-5,-,CASSPHTVRDTEAFF,TGTGCCAGCAGCCCTCACACCGTCAGGGACACTGAAGCTTTCTTT
many,TRBJ2-7,TRBV18,-,CASSSSSYEQYF,TGTGCCAGCTCATCGAGCTCCTACGAGCAGTACTTC
few,TRBJ2-1,TRBV7-9,-,CASSLAGRGRNEQFF,TGTGCCAGCAGCTTAGCCGGGAGAGGAAGAAATGAGCAGTTCTTC